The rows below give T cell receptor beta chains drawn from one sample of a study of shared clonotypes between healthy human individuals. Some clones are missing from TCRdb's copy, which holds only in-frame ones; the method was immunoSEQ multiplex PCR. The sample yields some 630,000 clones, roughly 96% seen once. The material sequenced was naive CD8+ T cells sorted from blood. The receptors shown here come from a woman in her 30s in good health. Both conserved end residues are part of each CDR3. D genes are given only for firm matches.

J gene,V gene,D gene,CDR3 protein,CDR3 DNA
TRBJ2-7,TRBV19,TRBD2,CASSILSGSYEQYF,TGTGCCAGTAGTATATTGAGCGGGAGCTACGAGCAGTACTTC
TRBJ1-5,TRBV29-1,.,CSVEDGDNQPQHF,TGCAGCGTCGAGGACGGAGACAATCAGCCCCAGCATTTT
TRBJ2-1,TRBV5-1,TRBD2,CASSPRRLAGGNAGNEQFF,TGCGCCAGCAGCCCCCGGAGATTAGCGGGAGGGAACGCGGGCAATGAGCAGTTCTTC
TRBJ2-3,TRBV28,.,CASSSPRGQDRADTQYF,TGTGCCAGCAGTTCTCCCCGGGGGCAAGATAGGGCAGATACGCAGTATTTT
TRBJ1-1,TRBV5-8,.,CASTSMGYEAFF,TGTGCCAGCACCAGCATGGGGTATGAAGCTTTCTTT
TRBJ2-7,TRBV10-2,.,CASSDNEQYF,TGCGCCAGCAGTGACAACGAGCAGTACTTC
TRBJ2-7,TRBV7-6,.,CASSLSGRGTENYEQYF,TGTGCCAGCAGCCTAAGCGGTCGGGGGACGGAAAATTACGAGCAGTACTTC
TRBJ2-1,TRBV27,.,CASSLYRPSYNEQFF,TGTGCCAGCAGTTTATACAGACCCTCCTACAATGAGCAGTTCTTC
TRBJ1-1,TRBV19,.,CASTQNTEAFF,TGTGCCAGTACCCAAAACACTGAAGCTTTCTTT
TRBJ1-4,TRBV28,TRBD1,CASSPDRAHEKLFF,TGTGCCAGCAGCCCGGACAGGGCACATGAAAAACTGTTTTTT
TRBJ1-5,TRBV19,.,CASSIVYISSNQPQHF,TGTGCCAGTAGTATAGTATATATTTCGAGCAATCAGCCCCAGCATTTT
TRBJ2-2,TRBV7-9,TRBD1,CASSRGTGGTGELFF,TGTGCCAGCAGCAGAGGGACAGGGGGTACCGGGGAGCTGTTTTTT
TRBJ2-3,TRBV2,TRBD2,CARNSRDYFTDTQYF,TGTGCCAGAAATTCCCGGGACTACTTCACAGATACGCAGTATTTT
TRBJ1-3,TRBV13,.,CASSLVRGGEGGNTIYF,TGTGCCAGCAGCTTAGTTCGGGGCGGTGAGGGCGGAAACACCATATATTTT
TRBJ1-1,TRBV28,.,CASRDGGKATTEAFF,TGTGCCAGCAGGGACGGAGGAAAAGCGACCACTGAAGCTTTCTTT